The 28 T cell receptor beta chains given below trace back to one sample, sequenced in a study of cytomegalovirus exposure and HLA in healthy donors listed by TCRdb under 2017. The library was generated by the immunoSEQ multiplex PCR assay. A mixture of 60 forward primers for TCR Vbeta segments and 13 reverse primers for TCR Jbeta segments was used in the multiplex PCR. Not all clones reach the TCRdb copy of this immuneACCESS table, which keeps in-frame sequences only. Checked studies attribute under half of the gap to unresolved V genes and leave the rest unexplained. The sample records roughly 140,000 clones, over 75% of which are singletons. 5.5% to 6% of the sample rests with the top ten. Sample: PBMCs. The receptor set was obtained from a man younger than 40 in good health and CMV-seropositive.

The chain employs TRBV7-9 and TRBJ2-3; perhaps TRBD2 as D (5 bases). CDR3 length equals 14 residues. V was pared by 0 bases and J by 5 bases, with 9 bases between. Germline-derived CDR1 and CDR2 are SEHNR and FQNEAQ (reference sequence). The chain's CDR3 is CASSLAGDKDTQYF. CDR3 in DNA: TGTGCCAGCAGCTTAGCGGGAGATAAAGATACGCAGTATTTT.

The V call is TRBV30, the J call TRBJ2-1; D may be TRBD2 (5 bases). The CDR3 totals 14 residues. Germline V lookup: CDR1 GTSNPN, CDR2 SVGIG (reference sequence). V was pared by 2 bases and J by 4 bases, with 12 bases between. The CDR3 is CAWSRLADYNEQFF. The DNA of the CDR3 is TGTGCCTGGAGTCGGCTAGCAGATTACAATGAGCAGTTCTTC. Based on the CDR3 plus reference TRBV30 and TRBJ2-1, the full variable domain is SQTIHQWPATLVQPVGSPLSLECTVEGTSNPNLYWYRQAAGRGLQLLFYSVGIGQISSEVPQNLSASRPQDRQFILSSKKLLLSDSGFYLCAWSRLADYNEQFFGPGTRLTVL.

V is TRBV21-1 and J is TRBJ1-5; TRBD1, the table's D call, was not compared with the DNA. TRBV21-1 is a pseudogene segment. The CDR3 totals 18 residues. CDR3 sequence reads: CASSKAISHSQGNQPQHF. The CDR3 region has the DNA TGTGCCAGCAGCAAAGCGATCAGTCACTCGCAGGGGAATCAGCCCCAGCATTTT.

This chain uses TRBV7-6 with TRBJ1-6; TRBD1 might be the D (6 bases). V was pared by 5 bases and J by 4 bases, with 15 bases between. This CDR3 spans 16 amino acids. Germline CDR1 is SGHVS and CDR2 is FNYEAQ. CDR3 DNA sequence: TGTGCCAGCAGCCCGCAAGGGGGGGGATATAATTCACCCCTCCACTTT. Translated, it gives CASSPQGGGYNSPLHF.

The chain has TRBV13 and TRBJ2-3, with 9 bases aligning to TRBD2. The CDR3 sequence is 15 residues long. In germline, CDR1 is PRHDT, CDR2 FYEKMQ (reference sequence). V dropped 2 bases and J dropped 5; count of bases not matched to a gene: 5. CDR3 bases: TGTGCCAGCAGCTTAAGCGGGAGGCTAGGAGATACGCAGTATTTT. Translated: CASSLSGRLGDTQYF.

V is TRBV7-2 and J is TRBJ1-2; TRBD1 might be the D (6 bases). Germline assignment: CDR1 SGHTA and CDR2 FQGNSA. Trimming left V 5 bases short and J 4 bases short, with 14 bases between. This CDR3 has 14 residues. CDR3 in DNA: TGTGCCAGCAGCGCCCCGGGACAACTCTATGGCTACACCTTC. Its protein is CASSAPGQLYGYTF.

This clone was seen a few times. The chain employs TRBV7-9 and TRBJ2-7; 7 nucleotides match TRBD2. Trimming removed 4 bases from V and 1 base from J; junction bases left unmatched: 4. The CDR3 is 14 amino acids. CDR1 is SEHNR, CDR2 FQNEAQ, per germline (reference sequence). The CDR3 DNA follows: TGTGCCAGCAGCTCTCGAGCGGGATCCTACGAGCAGTACTTC. Encoded protein: CASSSRAGSYEQYF. Complete variable domain (other parts from reference TRBV7-9 and TRBJ2-7): DTGVSQNPRHKITKRGQNVTFRCDPISEHNRLYWYRQTLGQGPEFLTYFQNEAQLEKSRLLSDRFSAERPKGSFSTLEIQRTEQGDSAMYLCASSSRAGSYEQYFGPGTRLTVT.

This clone was seen only once. The V and J genes are TRBV2 and TRBJ1-1, with 8 bases identical to TRBD1. V shed 10 bases, J shed 6 bases, and the junction held 7 bases outside the gene matches. The CDR3 has 12 amino acids. Per germline, CDR1 SNHLY and CDR2 FYNNEI. DNA for the CDR3: TGTGCCACAACCAGGGGGCTGTCTGAAGCTTTCTTT. Amino acids: CATTRGLSEAFF. The variable domain in full, with the rest retrieved from reference TRBV2 and TRBJ1-1, is EPEVTQTPSHQVTQMGQEVILRCVPISNHLYFYWYRQILGQKVEFLVSFYNNEISEKSEIFDDQFSVERPDGSNFTLKIRSTKLEDSAMYFCATTRGLSEAFFGQGTRLTVV.

The V and J genes are TRBV27 and TRBJ2-1; 8 positions agree with TRBD1. CDR3 length equals 15 residues. Germline lookup yields CDR1 MNHEY and CDR2 SMNVEV (reference sequence). With 6 bases clipped from V and 9 bases from J, the junction kept 13 bases outside the gene matches. The DNA of the CDR3 is TGTGCCAGCAGATCCATAGACAGGGGAGCGGGTGAGCAGTTCTTC. It codes for CASRSIDRGAGEQFF.

CDR3 in amino acids: CASSAGGVADTQYF. CDR3 DNA: TGTGCCAGCAGTGCGGGGGGGGTAGCGGATACGCAGTATTTT. The chain carries TRBV6-1 and TRBJ2-3; 8 positions agree with TRBD2. Germline CDR1 and CDR2: MNHNS and SASEGT. The CDR3 has 14 amino acids. V shed 4 bases and J 6 bases; nucleotides not matched to a gene: 6.

To note about this clone: The junction shows a germline mismatch at one end, possibly a read error. The gene calls are TRBV5-1 and TRBJ2-6; maybe TRBD1 (5 bases). This CDR3 spans 15 amino acids. Germline loops: CDR1 SGHRS, CDR2 YFSETQ. The CDR3 reads CASSLYRAGANGLTF. The CDR3 bases are TGCGCCAGCAGCTTGTATAGGGCTGGGGCCAACGGCCTGACTTTC.

This chain links TRBV5-6 with TRBJ1-2; TRBD1 aligns across 12 bases. Germline CDR1 is SGHDT and CDR2 is YYEEEE. This CDR3 has 16 amino acids. Unmatched junction bases numbered 8, after V lost 2 bases and J lost 6 bases. The CDR3 DNA sequence: TGTGCCAGCAGCTTTCTCGGGACAGGGGGCTCGAATGGCTACACCTTC. Its protein product is CASSFLGTGGSNGYTF.

The V gene is TRBV7-2, the J gene TRBJ2-1; D perhaps matches TRBD2 (6 bases). The CDR3 length is 13 residues. The germline V gene encodes CDR1 SGHTA and CDR2 FQGNSA. V was pared by 5 bases and J by 7 bases, with 12 bases between. The CDR3 region is CASSPWEANEQFF. The CDR3 coding sequence is TGTGCCAGCAGCCCCTGGGAGGCAAATGAGCAGTTCTTC.

J is TRBJ1-4 and V is TRBV9; TRBD1 aligns across 7 bases. Trimming took 3 bases from V and 4 from J; bases not matched to a gene: 12. This CDR3 spans 17 amino acids. CDR1 is SGDLS and CDR2 is YYNGEE in the germline V gene. The CDR3 sequence is CASSARTGPGGNEKLFF. The CDR3 nucleotides are TGTGCCAGCAGCGCCCGGACAGGCCCCGGGGGTAATGAAAAACTGTTTTTT.

The gene calls are TRBV19 and TRBJ2-2, with D possibly being TRBD1 (5 bases). The CDR3 has 13 residues. The V end lost 3 bases, the J end lost 6 bases, and 8 bases lay between the germline ends. Germline CDR1 LNHDA, CDR2 SQIVND (reference sequence). The CDR3 is CASSIPRAGELFF. The CDR3 bases are TGTGCCAGTAGTATCCCCAGGGCCGGGGAGCTGTTTTTT.

The chain couples TRBV5-6 to TRBJ1-3, with D hard to call. V dropped 4 bases and J dropped 2 bases, with 10 bases sitting between them. The CDR3 sequence is 14 residues long. Per germline, CDR1 SGHDT and CDR2 YYEEEE. The CDR3 loop is CASSIVGTGNTIYF. CDR3 nucleotides: TGTGCCAGCAGCATAGTCGGGACTGGAAACACCATATATTTT.

The chain couples TRBV5-1 to TRBJ1-1; 8 bases fit TRBD1. The junction had 6 bases not matched to a gene; V was cut back by 2 bases and J by 0 bases. CDR3 length equals 16 residues. Germline V CDR1 and CDR2: SGHRS, YFSETQ. CDR3 region: CASSFGTGTMNTEAFF. As DNA, the CDR3 is TGCGCCAGCAGCTTCGGGACAGGTACTATGAACACTGAAGCTTTCTTT.

The chain combines TRBV11-2 with TRBJ2-3; D gene ambiguous. The ends were cut back, 3 bases at V and 2 bases at J, with 9 bases in the middle. This CDR3 comprises 14 residues. CDR1 and CDR2 from the germline V gene are SGHAT and FQNNGV. For the CDR3, the DNA is TGTGCCAGCAGCTTTGGCCCCTCCACAGATACGCAGTATTTT. Protein sequence: CASSFGPSTDTQYF.

The V call is TRBV5-4, the J call TRBJ1-1; D perhaps matches TRBD1 (5 bases). The CDR3 is 13 residues long. The germline V gene encodes CDR1 SGHNT and CDR2 YYREEE (reference sequence). V gave up 2 bases and J gave up 5 bases, with 10 bases separating them. CDR3 DNA: TGTGCCAGCAGCTTTCGGGGGGGGACTGAAGCTTTCTTT. Its translation is CASSFRGGTEAFF. Using reference TRBV5-4 and TRBJ1-1 for the parts outside the CDR3, the full variable domain is ETGVTQSPTHLIKTRGQQVTLRCSSQSGHNTVSWYQQALGQGPQFIFQYYREEENGRGNFPPRFSGLQFPNYSSELNVNALELDDSALYLCASSFRGGTEAFFGQGTRLTVV.

The rearrangement joins TRBV28 to TRBJ2-7, with D perhaps matching TRBD1 (6 bases). Deletions cut 6 bases from V and 1 base from J, with 13 bases between. The CDR3 is made up of 14 amino acids. Germline V CDR1 and CDR2: MDHEN, SYDVKM. The DNA for the CDR3 is TGTGCCAGCAGGGTGCAGGGGCCTTCCTACGAGCAGTACTTC. Amino acid sequence: CASRVQGPSYEQYF.

The V and J genes are TRBV19 and TRBJ1-5; TRBD1 aligns across 8 bases. This CDR3 region has 15 residues. From germline, CDR1 is LNHDA and CDR2 SQIVND (reference sequence). Trimming took 3 bases from V and 2 from J; bases not matched to a gene: 3. CDR3 sequence reads: CASSIQGAGNQPQHF. The CDR3 DNA reads as TGTGCCAGTAGTATCCAGGGGGCCGGCAATCAGCCCCAGCATTTT. The variable domain in full, with the rest retrieved from reference TRBV19 and TRBJ1-5, is DGGITQSPKYLFRKEGQNVTLSCEQNLNHDAMYWYRQDPGQGLRLIYYSQIVNDFQKGDIAEGYSVSREKKESFPLTVTSAQKNPTAFYLCASSIQGAGNQPQHFGDGTRLSIL.

The rearrangement uses TRBV30 and TRBJ2-7; possible D gene TRBD1, 6 bases. Looked up from germline, CDR1 is GTSNPN and CDR2 is SVGIG (reference sequence). V lost 5 bases to trimming and J lost 0 bases, with 14 bases between them. This CDR3 spans 14 amino acids. CDR3 region: CAWVLQGDSYEQYF. CDR3 sequence (DNA): TGTGCCTGGGTTTTACAGGGAGACTCCTACGAGCAGTACTTC.

V usage is TRBV15 and J usage is TRBJ2-4, with D possibly matching TRBD1 (6 bases). V lost 4 bases to trimming and J lost 7 bases, with 11 bases between them. Germline CDR1 reads LNHNV; CDR2 reads YYDKDF (reference sequence). CDR3 size: 13 residues. CDR3 coding DNA: TGTGCCACCAGCAAAGGAAGGGGGAACATTCAGTACTTC. Translation gives CATSKGRGNIQYF.

This rearrangement joins TRBV5-8 to TRBJ1-1; TRBD1 matches at 9 bases. Germline CDR1 and CDR2: SGHTS and YDEGEE. The V gene end was trimmed by 4 bases and the J gene end by 3 bases; junction bases not matched to a gene: 7. There are 15 residues in the CDR3. CDR3 DNA: TGTGCCAGCAGCCTGGGACAGGGAATCTACACTGAAGCTTTCTTT. It yields the protein CASSLGQGIYTEAFF.

The genes are TRBV6-1 and TRBJ2-3; TRBD2 matches at 7 bases. V lost 1 base, J lost 3 bases, and 4 bases stayed unmatched. Per the germline V gene, CDR1 is MNHNS and CDR2 is SASEGT. CDR3 length equals 15 residues. CDR3 coding DNA: TGTGCCAGCAGTGAAGTAAGCGGGGAGACAGATACGCAGTATTTT. Its translation: CASSEVSGETDTQYF.

The chain has TRBV9 and TRBJ1-2; D gene uncertain. Trimming cost V 3 bases and J 4 bases, with 7 bases left between them. This CDR3 comprises 12 residues. Looked up from germline, CDR1 is SGDLS and CDR2 is YYNGEE. The CDR3 DNA reads TGTGCCAGCAGCGGCATGAGCTATGGCTACACCTTC. Translation: CASSGMSYGYTF.

V and J are TRBV28 and TRBJ2-1, with 10 bases identical to TRBD2. The V and J ends lost 2 bases and 9 bases, in that order; junction bases with no gene match: 10. Germline V gene data show CDR1 as MDHEN and CDR2 as SYDVKM. The CDR3 loop spans 16 amino acids. The CDR3 region has the DNA TGTGCCAGCAGTTTAGGGGCTAGCGGGAGTAGGGGTGAGCAGTTCTTC. Its translation is CASSLGASGSRGEQFF.

The genes are TRBV2 and TRBJ2-1; TRBD2 matches at 9 bases. J gave up 10 bases and V 7 bases, and 20 bases lay outside the gene matches. The germline CDR1 and CDR2 sequences are SNHLY and FYNNEI. The CDR3 length is 17 residues. CDR3 protein: CASKPGLGERGAWEQFF. The CDR3 DNA sequence: TGTGCCAGCAAACCAGGTCTGGGGGAGCGGGGGGCCTGGGAGCAGTTCTTC.